Many counts were recorded for the clone carrying this T cell receptor beta chain. The CDR3 runs 15 residues. Looked up from germline, CDR1 is SEHNR and CDR2 is FQNEAQ (reference sequence). Trimming removed 4 bases at V and 4 bases at J, with 16 bases between. Libraries for TCRalpha and TCRbeta carried sample barcodes and unique molecular identifiers via 5'RACE. A single record per CDR3 protein comes from TCRdb applying MiXCR to the 5' RACE reads. The table includes a few hundred thousand distinct CDR3 sequences, roughly 21% detected once. These data originate in a study of T-cell memory formation after mild COVID-19.

The V gene is TRBV7-9, the J gene TRBJ2-5, with D maybe TRBD2 (6 bases). The sequence was collected from a man aged 18 to 30 who had mild COVID-19 (a few samples of this study predate the infection). Cell type and time point are not known. Material for sequencing was PBMCs or a T cell subset sorted from them (not recorded which). The DNA of the CDR3 is TGTGCCAGCAGCTCCACCCCGAGGACTATAGAGACCCAGTACTTC. Encoded protein: CASSSTPRTIETQYF.